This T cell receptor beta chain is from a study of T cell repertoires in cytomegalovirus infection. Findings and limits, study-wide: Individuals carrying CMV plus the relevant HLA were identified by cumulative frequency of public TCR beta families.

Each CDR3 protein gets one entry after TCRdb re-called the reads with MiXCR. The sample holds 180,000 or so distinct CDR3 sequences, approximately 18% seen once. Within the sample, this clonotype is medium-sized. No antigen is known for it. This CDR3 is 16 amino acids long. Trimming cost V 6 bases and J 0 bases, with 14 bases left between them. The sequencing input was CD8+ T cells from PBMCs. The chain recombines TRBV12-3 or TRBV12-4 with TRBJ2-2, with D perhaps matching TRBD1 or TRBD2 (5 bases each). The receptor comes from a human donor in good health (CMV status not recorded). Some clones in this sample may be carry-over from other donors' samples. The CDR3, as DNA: TGTGCCAGCAGAGAGGGGAGACAGCCGAACACCGGGGAGCTGTTTTTT. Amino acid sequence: CASREGRQPNTGELFF.